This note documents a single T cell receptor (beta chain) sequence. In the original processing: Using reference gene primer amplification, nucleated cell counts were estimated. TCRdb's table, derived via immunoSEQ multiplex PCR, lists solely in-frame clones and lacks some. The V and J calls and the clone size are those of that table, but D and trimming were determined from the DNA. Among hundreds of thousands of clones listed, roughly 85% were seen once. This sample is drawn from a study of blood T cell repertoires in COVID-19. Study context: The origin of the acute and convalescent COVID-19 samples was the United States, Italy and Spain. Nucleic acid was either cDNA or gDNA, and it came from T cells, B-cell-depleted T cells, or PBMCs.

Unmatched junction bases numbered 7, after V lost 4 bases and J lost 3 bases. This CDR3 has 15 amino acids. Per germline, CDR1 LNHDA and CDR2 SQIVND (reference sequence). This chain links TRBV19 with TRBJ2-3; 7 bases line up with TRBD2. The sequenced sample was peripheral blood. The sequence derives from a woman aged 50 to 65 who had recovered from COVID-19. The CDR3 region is CASSTREDGTDTQYF. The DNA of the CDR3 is TGTGCCAGTAGTACCCGGGAGGATGGGACAGATACGCAGTATTTT. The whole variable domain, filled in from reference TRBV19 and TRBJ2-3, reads DGGITQSPKYLFRKEGQNVTLSCEQNLNHDAMYWYRQDPGQGLRLIYYSQIVNDFQKGDIAEGYSVSREKKESFPLTVTSAQKNPTAFYLCASSTREDGTDTQYFGPGTRLTVL.